This T cell receptor (beta chain) appears in the sequencing data of a study of cytomegalovirus exposure and HLA in healthy donors. On the study more broadly: One earlier analysis, a look at 200 million or so T cells, found some 120 million unique TCR beta sequences.

A word on this clone: Its antigen is still unknown.

Whole-study findings and limits: A list of around 150 TCR beta chains associated with cytomegalovirus was given.

The PCR had 60 Vbeta and 13 Jbeta primers. The method was immunoSEQ multiplex PCR; TCRdb's version includes in-frame clones alone and lacks a portion of them. The sample yields 100,000 to 150,000 clones, roughly four fifths seen once. The sequence was obtained from a woman between 40 and 50 years old in good health and CMV-seronegative. The sample was PBMCs.

CDR3 loop: CASTRDRDSTEAFF. As DNA, the CDR3 is TGTGCCAGCACCCGGGACAGGGATTCTACTGAAGCTTTCTTT. The chain uses TRBV27 and TRBJ1-1; 9 nucleotides match TRBD1. J lost 5 bases, V lost 7 bases, and 8 bases had no gene match. From germline, CDR1 is MNHEY and CDR2 SMNVEV (reference sequence). This CDR3 contains 14 residues.